This T cell receptor beta chain was identified during a study of OX40 agonist ivuxolimab in advanced cancers. General study findings and limits: Clonal expansion was seen in CD4+ and CD8+ blood T cells by week 6 at 0.1 to 3.0 mg/kg. Among T cells, CD8+ cells averaged more expanded clones than CD4+ cells.

CDR1 MNHEY and CDR2 SMNVEV come from the germline V gene (reference sequence). With 0 bases removed from V and 3 bases from J, the gap between germline ends came to 9 bases. The CDR3 runs to 15 residues. The method was immunoSEQ multiplex PCR; TCRdb's version includes in-frame clones alone and lacks a portion of them. The table has tens of thousands of clones, roughly 90% seen once; the top ten hold 0.38%. Concerning this clone: Its antigen is still unknown.

The gene calls are TRBV27 and TRBJ1-3; D remains ambiguous. The origin of this receptor is an adult with an advanced solid tumor such as melanoma, head and neck, liver or kidney cancer. The sample consisted of CD4+ or CD8+ T cells sorted from blood, taken in a trial of the OX40 agonist ivuxolimab. The CDR3 protein is CASSLSRGRGNTIYF. The CDR3 region has the DNA TGTGCCAGCAGTTTATCGAGAGGACGTGGAAACACCATATATTTT.